This TCR beta chain stems from a study of CD8+ T cells in alopecia areata. About the research overall: The graft donors were approximately 6-12-month-old C3H/HeJ mice with spontaneous alopecia, and their skin went to roughly 6-10-week-old female C3H/HeJ mice.

Extracted from the samples, RNA was reverse transcribed into cDNA to serve as the sequencing template. The repertoire was sequenced with immunoSEQ multiplex PCR; TCRdb's copy has only in-frame clones and lacks some. This sample shows about 6,000 clones and no singletons; about 31% rests with the ten largest. The study, taken as a whole, reports: It was lesional scalp, especially alopecia totalis/universalis, that showed higher clonality than normal scalp.

This clone was found many times. Its specificity is unknown. Gene names and germline match the mouse. The read comes to an end 4 residues before the CDR3 does, leaving the germline J gene to fill in the end. CDR1 and CDR2 from the germline V gene are SGHLS and HYDKME. The V and J ends lost 3 bases and 0 bases, in that order; junction bases with no gene match: 3. The CDR3 runs 14 residues. CD4, CD8alpha, NKG2D, NKG2ACE and other markers guided sorting of pooled cutaneous lymph node cells. The chain employs TRBV12-2 and TRBJ1-2; 7 positions match TRBD1. The source material was CD8+ T cells sorted from a lymph node. This clonotype was sampled from a C3H/HeJ mouse with alopecia areata. The mouse strain carries the MHC haplotype H2-k. The part of the CDR3 DNA that was read is TGTGCCAGCTCTGTAGGGACAGCAAACTCC. It yields the protein CASSVGTANS. The full CDR3 protein is CASSVGTANSDYTF.